The clone carrying this TCR beta chain was picked up many times. Antigen unknown. Germline assignment: CDR1 KGHSH and CDR2 LQKENI. The CDR3 spans 14 residues. Trimming cost V 3 bases and J 2 bases, with 10 bases left between them. Building the TCR beta libraries relied on iRepertoire HTBI primers, and CDR3 regions underwent Arm-PCR. TCRdb re-analysed the multiplex PCR reads in MiXCR, keeping a single row per CDR3 protein. This repertoire shows about 240,000 distinct CDR3 sequences, 20% found once; its top ten account for about 15%. This sample is drawn from a study of regulatory T cells in long-lasting Graves disease. The study, taken as a whole, reports: TRBV28, TRBJ1-2 and TRBJ2-5 were favored in persistent disease.

Time point specified: newly diagnosed GD, antithyroid drugs for less than 3 months. Construction of the TCR library relied on RNA isolated from PBMCs. The starting material was peripheral blood mononuclear cells (PBMCs), obtained at new diagnosis, from a patient treated with antithyroid drugs. This sequence joins TRBV18 and TRBJ1-1; D unresolved. This TCR was recovered from a female donor with Graves disease. CDR3 coding DNA: TGTGCCAGCTCACCCAACAGTAAAAACACTGAAGCTTTCTTT. Translated: CASSPNSKNTEAFF.